This T cell receptor (beta chain) came from a study of T cell responses to AZD1222 COVID-19 vaccine. Across the whole study: Second-dose intervals of approximately 4 or approximately 12 weeks were pooled.

Sequenced by immunoSEQ multiplex PCR; TCRdb stores in-frame clones only, minus some. The data contain 99,000 or so clones, 85% to 90% of them singletons. CDR1 is WSHSY and CDR2 is SAAADI in the germline V gene. The CDR3 is 16 residues long. V dropped 0 bases and J dropped 5 bases, with 15 bases sitting between them. The TCR was taken from an adult in good health. Sequences were derived from peripheral blood, sampled on day 0 of AZD1222 vaccination. This rearrangement joins TRBV10-2 to TRBJ2-3; possibly TRBD2 for D (5 bases). As DNA, the CDR3 is TGCGCCAGCAGTGAGTCGAAGTACGGGGTCGGAGATACGCAGTATTTT. It yields the protein CASSESKYGVGDTQYF.